This T cell receptor beta chain was obtained from a study of blood T cell repertoires in COVID-19. Study background: PBMCs, B-cell-depleted T cells, or T cells were the source of the cDNA or gDNA that made up the material.

Assay: immunoSEQ multiplex PCR; the TCRdb copy retains only in-frame clones and omits some. The top ten clones hold 3% to 4% of a sample with 300,000 to 400,000 clones, roughly 90% of them seen once. The TCR comes from a woman aged 50 to 65 with active or convalescent COVID-19. Sequencing was performed on peripheral blood.

The CDR3 coding sequence is TGTGCCAGCAGCGCTTCATTGGGACAGGGTATGTTTGGCTACACCTTC. Protein product: CASSASLGQGMFGYTF. This chain uses TRBV5-4 with TRBJ1-2; 9 bases map to TRBD1. With 4 bases clipped from V and 7 bases from J, the junction kept 14 bases outside the gene matches. This CDR3 region has 16 residues. Germline V CDR1 and CDR2: SGHNT, YYREEE (reference sequence).